One T cell receptor beta chain is described in this entry. This specimen comes from a study of blood T cell repertoires in COVID-19. Study-wide background: COVID-19 samples, acute and convalescent, were from the United States, Italy and Spain. PBMCs, B-cell-depleted T cells, or T cells were the source of the cDNA or gDNA that made up the material.

The germline gives CDR1 MNHNY, CDR2 SVGAGI (reference sequence). This CDR3 is 16 amino acids long. V trimming: 6 bases; J trimming: 6 bases; junction bases outside the gene matches: 11. Seattle cases were enrolled at active infection and followed longitudinally. As originally analysed: Reference gene primers were amplified, and this amplification served to estimate nucleated cell counts. Using immunoSEQ multiplex PCR, the repertoire was profiled, and TCRdb retains in-frame clones only, with some absent. The V and J calls and clone size were taken over from that table, and D and trimming were inferred from the DNA. The table lists about 220,000 clones, approximately 90% of them singletons.

This receptor was obtained from a woman aged 45-65 years with COVID-19, enrolled during active disease. Sequencing was carried out using peripheral blood. The chain recombines TRBV6-6 with TRBJ1-1; 12 bases fit TRBD1. The DNA of the CDR3 is TGTGCCAGCAGGGAGGGCGGGACAGGGGGCTTTTCTGAAGCTTTCTTT. Translation: CASREGGTGGFSEAFF.